This T cell receptor (beta chain) was documented in a study of blood T cell repertoires in COVID-19. On the study more broadly: T cells, B-cell-depleted T cells, or PBMCs provided the cDNA or gDNA that served as material.

While infection was still active, Seattle patients were enrolled and then followed longitudinally. After removal of 5 bases from V and 2 bases from J, the junction contained 8 bases not matched to a gene. Per germline, CDR1 LNHDA and CDR2 SQIVND (reference sequence). The CDR3 runs to 15 residues. Clones were read by immunoSEQ multiplex PCR, and TCRdb kept only the in-frame ones, dropping some. The repertoire holds roughly 100,000 clones, 75% to 90% seen once, with 4% to 5.5% in the top ten. This chain joins TRBV19 and TRBJ2-5; TRBD1 aligns across 7 bases. This TCR came from a woman aged 45 to 65 with COVID-19, enrolled during active disease. Sample: peripheral blood. CDR3 DNA sequence: TGTGCCAGTAGTCTGGGACAGTCGAGACAAGAGACCCAGTACTTC. Translated: CASSLGQSRQETQYF.